This is a list of T cell receptor beta chains from one sample in a study of early T cells in non-severe SARS-CoV-2 infection. Each CDR3 protein is one row after TCRdb ran MiXCR on the 5' RACE reads. The repertoire consists of 70,000 to 95,000 distinct CDR3 sequences, with about 17% occurring once and the leading ten covering about 3%. Sequenced sample: whole blood. The receptors stem from an adult who was a healthcare worker with PCR-confirmed SARS-CoV-2 infection or an uninfected control (not recorded which). CDR3s include the opening cysteine and the closing phenylalanine or tryptophan. The D gene is left open where the match is weak. Only part of the rows carry a size: once, few, many, or a class if the clone is expanded.

size	V	D	J	DNA	CDR3
.	TRBV6-2/TRBV6-3	.	TRBJ2-2	TGTGCCACATATACCGGGGAGCTGTTTTTT	CATYTGELFF
few	TRBV11-2	.	TRBJ2-7	TGTGCCAGCAGCCTACTGGGGACGACCGATAGCTCCTACGAGCAGTACTTC	CASSLLGTTDSSYEQYF
.	TRBV14	TRBD1	TRBJ2-1	TGTGCCAGCAGCCACCTGGACAGGGTTTACAATGAGCAGTTCTTC	CASSHLDRVYNEQFF
.	TRBV13	.	TRBJ2-5	TGTGCCAGCAGCCGTACCTTCGACTCATTGGGCGCAGAGACCCAGTACTTC	CASSRTFDSLGAETQYF
.	TRBV7-3	TRBD1	TRBJ1-1	TGTGCCAGCAGCTCCCGACAGGGAGGCACTGAAGCTTTCTTT	CASSSRQGGTEAFF
few	TRBV29-1	.	TRBJ2-1	TGCAGCGTTGCACAGGACCTTTACAATGAGCAGTTCTTC	CSVAQDLYNEQFF
.	TRBV6-5	.	TRBJ2-7	TGTGCCAGCAGCGACAGTCACTACGAGCAGTACTTC	CASSDSHYEQYF
few	TRBV29-1	TRBD2	TRBJ2-4	TGCAGCGTTGAAGTTGGAGCGGGAGGTGGAAACATTCAGTACTTC	CSVEVGAGGGNIQYF
.	TRBV29-1	.	TRBJ2-3	TGCAGCGTTGAAGTGTTCAGCCCGTCAGATACGCAGTATTTT	CSVEVFSPSDTQYF
.	TRBV7-3	.	TRBJ2-1	TGTGCCAGCAGCTTAACAGGTCGGCCGGGAGCGCTTCGTCCCGAGCAGTTCTTC	CASSLTGRPGALRPEQFF
.	TRBV19	.	TRBJ1-2	TGTGCCAGTAGTTTAGGGGAGGGCGTGACCCCGTACTATGGCTACGCCTTC	CASSLGEGVTPYYGYAF
.	TRBV20-1	.	TRBJ2-2	TGCAGTGCTGCTTACCCTCTGGCCGGGGAGCTGTTTTTT	CSAAYPLAGELFF
once	TRBV6-2/TRBV6-3	.	TRBJ1-1	TGTGCCAGCAGTAGGGACGTTTTAAACACTGAAGCTTTCTTT	CASSRDVLNTEAFF
many	TRBV29-1	.	TRBJ1-1	TGCAGCGTCGGGGACCCGAACACTGAAGCTTTCTTT	CSVGDPNTEAFF
many	TRBV6-6	.	TRBJ2-3	TGTGCCAGCAGTCTACATCGACAGGGTGGAGGGGATACGCAGTATTTT	CASSLHRQGGGDTQYF
few	TRBV11-2	TRBD2	TRBJ2-1	TGTGCCAGCAGCCCGGGGACTAGAAATGAGCAGTTCTTC	CASSPGTRNEQFF
few	TRBV5-1	TRBD1	TRBJ2-2	TGCGCCAGCAGCTCTGGACAGGGGAACACCGGGGAGCTGTTTTTT	CASSSGQGNTGELFF
few	TRBV6-5	TRBD2	TRBJ2-1	TGTGCCAGCAGTCTGGGGCTAGCGGATTACAATGAGCAGTTCTTC	CASSLGLADYNEQFF
.	TRBV11-2	TRBD1	TRBJ1-4	TGTGCCAGCAGCTTGGGACAGAAAACTAATGAAAAACTGTTTTTT	CASSLGQKTNEKLFF
.	TRBV13	.	TRBJ2-1	TGTGCCAGCAGCTCCAGGGGAGGGGTCTCCTACAATGAGCAGTTCTTC	CASSSRGGVSYNEQFF
.	TRBV30	.	TRBJ1-2	TGTGCCTGGACCCGTGGGGGGACTAACTATGGCTACACCTTC	CAWTRGGTNYGYTF
.	TRBV5-1	TRBD2	TRBJ2-7	TGCGCCAGCAGCTGGACTAGCGGGATCTCCTACGAGCAGTACTTC	CASSWTSGISYEQYF
.	TRBV6-5	TRBD2	TRBJ2-7	TGTGCCAGCAGTTACGTCGGGGGGTCCTACGAGCAGTACTTC	CASSYVGGSYEQYF
.	TRBV5-4	TRBD2	TRBJ2-3	TGTGCCGTAACTAGCGGGGGGAAAGATACGCAGTATTTT	CAVTSGGKDTQYF
few	TRBV6-1	TRBD1	TRBJ1-2	TGTGCCAGCAGCATCGGGACAGCCTGGTCGGGGAGCTATGGCTACACCTTC	CASSIGTAWSGSYGYTF
.	TRBV12-3/TRBV12-4	.	TRBJ2-1	TGTGCCAGCAGTTTCGGGGGACCTGAGCAGTTCTTC	CASSFGGPEQFF
many	TRBV11-2	.	TRBJ2-3	TGTGCCAGCAGCTTAGCCGGGACCACAACAGATACGCAGTATTTT	CASSLAGTTTDTQYF
.	TRBV29-1	TRBD2	TRBJ2-4	TGCAGCGTTGACGACGGGAGGGCCAAAAACATTCAGTACTTC	CSVDDGRAKNIQYF
.	TRBV28	.	TRBJ1-1	TGTGCCAGCAGTTTGTGGGTGGTCACTGAAGCTTTCTTT	CASSLWVVTEAFF
.	TRBV6-6	.	TRBJ2-5	TGTGCCAGCAGTCTTCGAGGACGGGAAGAGACCCAGTACTTC	CASSLRGREETQYF
.	TRBV19	.	TRBJ1-5	TGTGCCAGTAGTATAGGTTGGCAGGGCAATCAGCCCCAGCATTTT	CASSIGWQGNQPQHF
.	TRBV12-3/TRBV12-4	TRBD1	TRBJ1-1	TGTGCCAGCAGGCGGGACAGGGGGGTGAACACTGAAGCTTTCTTT	CASRRDRGVNTEAFF
.	TRBV28	TRBD1	TRBJ2-7	TGTGCCAGCTTCCGAGGGGGACAGGGGAGCCACGAGCAGTACTTC	CASFRGGQGSHEQYF
many	TRBV28	.	TRBJ1-6	TGTGCCAGCAGTTACCCACCCAATTCACCCCTCCACTTT	CASSYPPNSPLHF
many	TRBV20-1	TRBD1	TRBJ1-1	TGCAGTGCTAGAGATCGACGGACAGGGAAGCAGGGGGGAGCTTTCTTT	CSARDRRTGKQGGAFF
few	TRBV27	TRBD1	TRBJ2-2	TGTGCCAACAGTTTAGGGACAGGGAGGAATGTCGGGGAGCTGTTTTTT	CANSLGTGRNVGELFF
.	TRBV7-2	.	TRBJ2-3	TGTGCCAGCAGCTTAGGGTCGGGGGTTTCTGTCGCAGATACGCAGTATTTT	CASSLGSGVSVADTQYF
few	TRBV6-5	TRBD1	TRBJ1-3	TGTGCCAGCAGTGTAACAGGGGACTCTGGAAACACCATATATTTT	CASSVTGDSGNTIYF
many	TRBV29-1	.	TRBJ2-1	TGCAGCGTTGCTGGACAGTCGTACAATGAGCAGTTCTTC	CSVAGQSYNEQFF
few	TRBV7-2	.	TRBJ2-2	TGTGCCAGCAGTTCGGAGGGGACCACCGGGGAGCTGTTTTTT	CASSSEGTTGELFF
.	TRBV3-1	.	TRBJ2-3	TGTGCCAGCAGCCCAAGAGTGGGATCTCCAGATACGCAGTATTTT	CASSPRVGSPDTQYF
.	TRBV9	.	TRBJ2-1	TGTGCCAGCAGCGAACTGGTAAACAATGAGCAGTTCTTC	CASSELVNNEQFF
many	TRBV5-1	.	TRBJ2-1	TGCGCCAGCAGCTTTTACGCTCGGGACAATGAGCAGTTCTTC	CASSFYARDNEQFF
.	TRBV5-1	.	TRBJ1-1	TGCGCCAGCAGCTTGGCTACAGGTAACACTGAAGCTTTCTTT	CASSLATGNTEAFF
.	TRBV7-8	TRBD2	TRBJ2-2	TGTGCCAGCGGGGAGGCGGGAGTTACTGTCGGGGAGCTGTTTTTT	CASGEAGVTVGELFF
.	TRBV7-9	TRBD1	TRBJ1-1	TGTGCCAGCAGCCCCCGGACAGGGGGAAGTACTGAAGCTTTCTTT	CASSPRTGGSTEAFF
.	TRBV11-2	.	TRBJ2-2	TGTGCCAGCAGCTTGCACACCGGGGAGCTGTTTTTT	CASSLHTGELFF
few	TRBV29-1	.	TRBJ2-3	TGCAGCGTTCACGGGGCCCGGTCAGATACGCAGTATTTT	CSVHGARSDTQYF
.	TRBV9	.	TRBJ1-6	TGTGCCAGCAGCGTAGTGGCGAACAGGGCCGATTCACCCCTCCACTTT	CASSVVANRADSPLHF
many	TRBV5-5	.	TRBJ1-1	TGTGCCAGCAGCTCCGGTGCGTACACTGAAGCTTTCTTT	CASSSGAYTEAFF
many	TRBV11-3	.	TRBJ1-3	TGTGCCAGCAGCTTAGATGGCGGGCTTGGAAACACCATATATTTT	CASSLDGGLGNTIYF
many	TRBV10-1	.	TRBJ1-2	TGCGCCAGCAGTGACGAGAACTATGGCTACACCTTC	CASSDENYGYTF
few	TRBV29-1	TRBD2	TRBJ2-1	TGCAGCGTGTATAGCGGGACCCCCGAGCAGTTCTTC	CSVYSGTPEQFF